The sequence of this T cell receptor beta chain was determined in a study of T cells in Graves' hyperthyroidism and ophthalmopathy. This clonotype was detected only a few times. CDR1 is SGHRS, CDR2 YFSETQ, per germline. CDR3 length: 13 residues. V was cut by 0 bases and J by 7 bases, with 10 bases left in between. Newly diagnosed hyperthyroidism, duration under 2 months, in patients aged 18 to 65. TCR beta CDR3 regions were amplified from RNA transcripts. First-round RT-PCR with HTBI primers amplified the TCR CDR3 region. TCRdb called the multiplex PCR reads again in MiXCR, with one record for every CDR3 protein. Of a few hundred thousand distinct CDR3 sequences detected, 15% to 17% appear once; the ten largest clones hold roughly 7.3%.

The chain links TRBV5-1 to TRBJ1-1; possibly TRBD1 for D (6 bases). The receptor's source is a woman in her thirties with Graves' hyperthyroidism. Sequencing was done on a sample of blood. The CDR3 here is CASSLDPTGEAFF. CDR3 coding DNA: TGCGCCAGCAGCTTGGATCCGACAGGTGAAGCTTTCTTT.